These 14 T cell receptor beta chains share one sample of origin, sequenced in a study of shared clonotypes between healthy human individuals. Sequenced by immunoSEQ multiplex PCR; TCRdb stores in-frame clones only, minus some. The sample lists roughly 2.2 million clones; 85% to 95% were seen once. Input material: naive CD4+ T cells from PBMCs. Subset in this sample: CD45RA+ positively selected. The receptors were gathered from a young man in good health. Some clones in this sample may be carry-over from other donors' samples.

In the case of this clone: This sample includes further DNA sequences coding for the same CDR3. The chain is built from TRBV28 and TRBJ2-6; tentatively, D is TRBD2 (6 bases). V dropped 6 bases and J dropped 2 bases, with 11 bases sitting between them. The CDR3 is 15 amino acids. Germline assignment: CDR1 MDHEN and CDR2 SYDVKM. CDR3 nucleotide sequence: TGTGCCAGCAGCCTCGGAGGGGCTGGGGCCAACGTCCTGACTTTC. Translation gives CASSLGGAGANVLTF.

The rearrangement links TRBV2 to TRBJ1-5; TRBD1 agrees at 7 bases. CDR3 length: 16 amino acids. The V gene's germline CDR1 is SNHLY and CDR2 FYNNEI. Trimming at V came to 5 bases and at J to 5 bases, leaving 12 bases not matched to a gene. The CDR3: CASSPTGQVVHQPQHF. The CDR3 DNA sequence: TGTGCCAGCAGTCCTACCGGACAGGTTGTGCATCAGCCCCAGCATTTT.

The chain links TRBV27 to TRBJ2-1; 8 bases are shared with TRBD1. Germline CDR1 is MNHEY and CDR2 is SMNVEV (reference sequence). This CDR3 spans 16 amino acids. With V trimmed by 5 bases and J by 2 bases, 8 bases remained unmatched. CDR3 in DNA: TGTGCCAGCAGTCCCCGGACAGGGTGGCCCTACAATGAGCAGTTCTTC. Translating it yields CASSPRTGWPYNEQFF.

The rearrangement uses TRBV7-2 and TRBJ1-2; D might be TRBD1 (6 bases). Trimming left V 5 bases short and J 0 bases short, with 16 bases between. Per the germline V gene, CDR1 is SGHTA and CDR2 is FQGNSA. The CDR3 covers 16 residues. CDR3 nucleotides: TGTGCCAGCAGCCTAATGGACAGCCGAGCTAACTATGGCTACACCTTC. This sequence encodes CASSLMDSRANYGYTF.

This rearrangement joins TRBV10-3 to TRBJ1-5; possibly TRBD1 for D (5 bases). The CDR3 extends over 14 amino acids. Germline values: CDR1 ENHRY, CDR2 SYGVKD. Deletions cut 0 bases from V and 6 bases from J, with 9 bases between. The CDR3 reads CAISESRDAQPQHF. In nucleotides, the CDR3 is TGTGCCATCAGTGAGTCACGGGACGCTCAGCCCCAGCATTTT.

The J gene is TRBJ1-1, the V gene TRBV5-1, with 7 nucleotides matching TRBD1. Germline lookup yields CDR1 SGHRS and CDR2 YFSETQ. V shed 4 bases and J 3 bases; nucleotides not matched to a gene: 12. The CDR3 extends over 16 amino acids. CDR3 DNA: TGCGCCAGCAGCATAAGACAGGGTTTTATGGACACTGAAGCTTTCTTT. Amino acids: CASSIRQGFMDTEAFF.

CDR3 bases: TGTGCCAGCAGTGATTCCCCGCGGGAATTTCCCTACGAGCAGTACTTC. Amino acids: CASSDSPREFPYEQYF. The V gene is TRBV6-1, the J gene TRBJ2-7; D possibly corresponds to TRBD2 (6 bases). With 3 bases removed from V and 2 bases from J, the gap between germline ends came to 17 bases. The CDR3 length is 16 residues. Germline lookup yields CDR1 MNHNS and CDR2 SASEGT.

V and J are TRBV19 and TRBJ1-5; the match to TRBD1 covers 7 bases. V was clipped by 8 bases and J by 3 bases; unmatched bases: 10. The CDR3 extends over 15 amino acids. Germline CDR1 and CDR2: LNHDA and SQIVND (reference sequence). The CDR3 DNA is TGTGCCAGTTTAGGGGGCGCGGGTAACAATCAGCCCCAGCATTTT. Translation: CASLGGAGNNQPQHF.

The chain joins TRBV27 to TRBJ1-1; D may be TRBD1 (6 bases). The CDR3 consists of 14 residues. V was cut by 7 bases and J by 4 bases, with 16 bases left in between. Germline CDR1 MNHEY, CDR2 SMNVEV (reference sequence). CDR3 protein: CASTREKGGTEAFF. The CDR3 DNA reads TGTGCCAGCACCCGGGAGAAGGGGGGCACTGAAGCTTTCTTT.

The chain combines TRBV7-9 with TRBJ2-5; 13 bases fit TRBD2. Unmatched junction bases numbered 4, after V lost 5 bases and J lost 4 bases. The CDR3 extends over 15 amino acids. Germline V gives CDR1 SEHNR, CDR2 FQNEAQ (reference sequence). The CDR3 sequence: CASSPRLAGGETQYF. CDR3 bases: TGTGCCAGCAGCCCAAGACTAGCGGGAGGAGAGACCCAGTACTTC.

This chain connects TRBV6-1 to TRBJ1-1, with D tentatively TRBD1 (5 bases). With 4 bases removed from V and 5 bases from J, the gap between germline ends came to 17 bases. The CDR3 sequence is 15 residues long. CDR1 MNHNS and CDR2 SASEGT come from the germline V gene. The CDR3 region has the DNA TGTGCCAGCAGTGCCATCGGCCTCGGGGGTACTGAAGCTTTCTTT. This encodes CASSAIGLGGTEAFF.

J is TRBJ2-1 and V is TRBV28; 9 bases match TRBD1. CDR1 MDHEN and CDR2 SYDVKM come from the germline V gene. With 7 bases clipped from V and 15 bases from J, the junction kept 13 bases outside the gene matches. The CDR3 spans 13 residues. In DNA, the CDR3 is TGTGCCAGCACTTCACCCCCCGGACAGGGGTTGTTCTTC. It encodes CASTSPPGQGLFF.

On this clone itself: This sample also contains other DNA sequences that code for the same CDR3. The chain combines TRBV7-3 with TRBJ1-1, with D tentatively TRBD1 (5 bases). CDR3 size: 14 residues. Germline V lookup: CDR1 SGHTA, CDR2 FQGTGA. V lost 2 bases and J lost 2, with 9 bases in between. The chain's CDR3 is CASSLGGSNTEAFF. CDR3 nucleotides: TGTGCCAGCAGCTTAGGGGGATCTAACACTGAAGCTTTCTTT.

This sequence joins TRBV2 and TRBJ1-5; 9 nucleotides line up with TRBD1. Germline V gene data show CDR1 as SNHLY and CDR2 as FYNNEI. CDR3 size: 14 residues. J was trimmed by 5 bases and V by 6 bases; bases with no gene match: 5. The CDR3 region is CASSRDRADQPQHF. As DNA, the CDR3 is TGTGCCAGCAGCCGGGACAGGGCGGATCAGCCCCAGCATTTT.